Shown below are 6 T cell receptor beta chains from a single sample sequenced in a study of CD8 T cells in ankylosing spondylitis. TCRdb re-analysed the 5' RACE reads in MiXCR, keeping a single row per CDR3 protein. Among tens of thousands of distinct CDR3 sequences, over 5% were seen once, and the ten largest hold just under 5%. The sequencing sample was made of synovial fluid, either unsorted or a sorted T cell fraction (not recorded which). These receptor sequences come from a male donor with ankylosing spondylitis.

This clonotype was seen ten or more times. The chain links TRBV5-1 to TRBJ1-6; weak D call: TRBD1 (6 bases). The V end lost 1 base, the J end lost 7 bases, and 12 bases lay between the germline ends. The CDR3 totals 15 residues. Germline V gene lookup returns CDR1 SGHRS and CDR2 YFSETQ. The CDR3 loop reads CASSLSGDINSPLHF. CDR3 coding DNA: TGCGCCAGCAGCTTGTCAGGGGACATCAATTCACCCCTCCACTTT.

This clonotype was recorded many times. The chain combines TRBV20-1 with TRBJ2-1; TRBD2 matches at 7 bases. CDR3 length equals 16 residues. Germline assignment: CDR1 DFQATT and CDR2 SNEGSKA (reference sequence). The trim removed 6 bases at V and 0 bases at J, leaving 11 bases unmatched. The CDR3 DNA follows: TGCAGTGCCCGAGAGGGAGGGCCCTCCTCCTACAATGAGCAGTTCTTC. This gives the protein CSAREGGPSSYNEQFF.

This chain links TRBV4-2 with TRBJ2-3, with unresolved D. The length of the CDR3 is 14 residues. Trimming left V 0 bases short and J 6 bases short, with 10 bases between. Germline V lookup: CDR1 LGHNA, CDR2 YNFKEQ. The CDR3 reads CASSQEVAGDTQYF. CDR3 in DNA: TGTGCCAGCAGCCAAGAGGTAGCTGGGGATACGCAGTATTTT.

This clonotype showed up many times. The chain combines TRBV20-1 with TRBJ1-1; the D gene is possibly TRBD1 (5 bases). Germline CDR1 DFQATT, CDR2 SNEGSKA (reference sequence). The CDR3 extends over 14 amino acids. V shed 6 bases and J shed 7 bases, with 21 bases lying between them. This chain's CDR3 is CSAELPSGQGEAFF. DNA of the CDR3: TGCAGTGCCGAGCTCCCCAGCGGTCAGGGTGAAGCTTTCTTT.

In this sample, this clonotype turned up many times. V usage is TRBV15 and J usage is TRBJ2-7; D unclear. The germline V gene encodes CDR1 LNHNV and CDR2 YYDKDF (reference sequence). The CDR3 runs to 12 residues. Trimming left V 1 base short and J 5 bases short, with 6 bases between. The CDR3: CATSRVGNEQYF. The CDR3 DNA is TGTGCCACCAGCAGAGTAGGGAACGAGCAGTACTTC.

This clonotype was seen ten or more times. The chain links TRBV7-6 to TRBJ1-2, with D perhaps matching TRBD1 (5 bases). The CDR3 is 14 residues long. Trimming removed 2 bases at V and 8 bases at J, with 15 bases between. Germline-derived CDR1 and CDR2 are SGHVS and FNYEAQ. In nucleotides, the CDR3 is TGTGCCAGCAGCTTAATCGGGCAGGGTGGGGGCTACACCTTC. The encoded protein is CASSLIGQGGGYTF.